Listed below are T cell receptor beta chains from one sample, sequenced in a study of Graves' ophthalmopathy and Graves' hyperthyroidism. TCRdb reprocessed the multiplex PCR reads with MiXCR, giving one entry per CDR3 protein. The sample has 450,000 or so distinct CDR3 sequences; 14% are singletons. The source material was blood. The source is a woman under 40 with Graves' ophthalmopathy. Each CDR3 is given with its conserved first and last residue. Each record gives: clone size, J gene, V gene, D gene, CDR3 protein, CDR3 DNA. D genes are given only for firm matches. Size values are once, few and many counts, or a class for expanded clones, and some rows have none.

. TRBJ2-5 TRBV18 TRBD1 CASSPVDRAQETQYF TGTGCCAGCTCACCAGTTGACAGGGCACAAGAGACCCAGTACTTC
. TRBJ2-3 TRBV27 . CATRKRESDTQYF TGTGCCACTAGGAAGAGGGAGTCAGATACGCAGTATTTT
few TRBJ2-4 TRBV3-1 . CASSPQERRLAKNIQYF TGTGCCAGCAGCCCCCAGGAAAGAAGACTAGCCAAAAACATTCAGTACTTC
many TRBJ1-2 TRBV6-1 . CASSEIGGGSGYTF TGTGCCAGCAGTGAAATTGGGGGGGGCAGCGGCTACACCTTC
. TRBJ1-5 TRBV6-1 . CASTPTIPGSAQHF TGTGCCAGCACACCGACAATTCCCGGGTCAGCCCAGCATTTT
many TRBJ1-2 TRBV28 . CASSLSGTSRGYTF TGTGCCAGCAGTTTATCGGGCACGAGCCGTGGCTACACCTTC
many TRBJ1-2 TRBV12-3/TRBV12-4 . CASRPAGLYYGYTF TGTGCCAGCAGACCCGCGGGGCTCTACTATGGCTACACCTTC
many TRBJ1-1 TRBV28 . CASSPQEAMRMNTEAFF TGTGCCAGCAGCCCCCAGGAGGCCATGAGAATGAACACTGAAGCTTTCTTT
many TRBJ1-1 TRBV6-5 TRBD1 CASSYPGTVTEAFF TGTGCCAGCAGTTACCCCGGGACAGTCACTGAAGCTTTCTTT
many TRBJ1-1 TRBV6-5 . CASSLPRLSYTEAFF TGTGCCAGCAGTCTCCCGAGACTGAGTTACACTGAAGCTTTCTTT
many TRBJ1-2 TRBV12-3/TRBV12-4 . CASSLAQGYGYTF TGTGCCAGCAGTTTAGCACAGGGATATGGCTACACCTTC
. TRBJ2-7 TRBV12-3/TRBV12-4 TRBD2 CASSIGAGVQYF TGTGCCAGCAGTATAGGAGCGGGAGTACAGTACTTC
many TRBJ2-5 TRBV12-3/TRBV12-4 . CASSSMYQETQYF TGTGCCAGCAGTTCAATGTACCAAGAGACCCAGTACTTC
many TRBJ1-1 TRBV28 . CASTPIGGEGTEASF TGTGCCAGCACCCCCATAGGGGGGGAAGGTACTGAAGCTTCCTTT
. TRBJ2-5 TRBV18 . CASSPAGGGTQYF TGTGCCAGCTCACCGGCCGGAGGGGGGACCCAGTACTTC
many TRBJ2-5 TRBV20-1 TRBD2 CSASTTSEETQYF TGCAGTGCTAGTACGACTAGCGAGGAGACCCAGTACTTC
many TRBJ2-5 TRBV28 . CASRPGGQETQYF TGTGCCAGCAGACCAGGGGGGCAAGAGACCCAGTACTTC
many TRBJ1-3 TRBV24-1 TRBD1 CATSDTRQGDRNTIYF TGTGCCACCAGTGATACAAGACAGGGGGATAGAAACACCATATATTTT
many TRBJ2-7 TRBV10-2 . CASRNLKVGGTSSYEQYF TGCGCCAGCAGGAACCTTAAAGTGGGGGGCACTAGCAGTTACGAGCAGTACTTC
. TRBJ1-1 TRBV5-1 TRBD1 CASSPETGVAEAFF TGCGCCAGCAGCCCGGAGACAGGGGTTGCTGAAGCTTTCTTT
many TRBJ2-4 TRBV6-1 TRBD2 CASSATGGGIAKNIQYF TGTGCCAGCAGTGCAACCGGGGGGGGGATAGCCAAAAACATTCAGTACTTC
many TRBJ1-2 TRBV12-3/TRBV12-4 TRBD1 CASSEGTGVNYGYTF TGTGCCAGCAGTGAAGGGACAGGGGTTAACTATGGCTACACCTTC
few TRBJ2-7 TRBV6-1 . CASSRGRDASYEQYF TGTGCCAGCAGTAGGGGCCGGGACGCCTCCTACGAGCAGTACTTC
. TRBJ2-4 TRBV28 TRBD1 CASSPSQGALISKNIKYF TGTGCCAGCAGTCCGTCCCAGGGGGCGCTTATTTCCAAAAACATTAAGTACTTC
many TRBJ2-5 TRBV7-2 TRBD1 CASSLGRYRGLNLETQYF TGTGCCAGCAGCTTAGGCCGCTACAGGGGGCTTAATCTGGAGACCCAGTACTTC
. TRBJ2-7 TRBV6-1 . CASMHSSYEQYF TGTGCCAGCATGCACAGTTCCTACGAGCAGTACTTC
many TRBJ2-7 TRBV6-5 TRBD1 CASSYGQGRQYF TGTGCCAGCAGTTACGGACAGGGTAGGCAGTACTTC
many TRBJ1-6 TRBV6-5 TRBD1 CASSYGGQADSPLHF TGTGCCAGCAGTTACGGGGGACAGGCCGATTCACCCCTCCACTTT
few TRBJ2-5 TRBV10-3 . CAISVVPPAENQETQCF TGTGCCATCAGTGTGGTCCCGCCAGCCGAAAACCAAGAGACCCAGTGCTTC
many TRBJ2-2 TRBV6-5 TRBD1 CASSYRTGNTGELFF TGTGCCAGCAGTTACAGGACAGGGAACACCGGGGAGCTGTTTTTT
many TRBJ2-5 TRBV3-1 TRBD2 CASSQAVIAGGAQETQYF TGTGCCAGCAGCCAAGCCGTTATAGCGGGGGGGGCACAAGAGACCCAGTACTTC
many TRBJ2-7 TRBV28 TRBD2 CASRPLAGTFYEQYF TGTGCCAGCAGGCCTCTAGCGGGTACGTTCTACGAGCAGTACTTC
. TRBJ1-2 TRBV3-1 . CASSQTGSSGYTF TGTGCCAGCAGCCAGACAGGCTCCTCTGGCTACACCTTC
many TRBJ2-7 TRBV20-1 . CSARSGGPTYEQYF TGCAGTGCTAGATCGGGCGGGCCCACCTACGAGCAGTACTTC
many TRBJ2-7 TRBV7-2 TRBD2 CASSVRGLAGFLNF TGTGCCAGCAGCGTAAGGGGACTAGCGGGGTTTCTGAACTTC
many TRBJ2-7 TRBV27 . CASSPSPAYEQYF TGTGCCAGCAGTCCTTCCCCAGCCTACGAGCAGTACTTC
. TRBJ2-6 TRBV12-3/TRBV12-4 . CASSLGEAGANVLTF TGTGCCAGCAGTTTGGGTGAAGCTGGGGCCAACGTCCTGACTTTC
many TRBJ2-7 TRBV12-5 . CASGPELNYEQYF TGTGCTAGTGGCCCTGAGCTCAACTACGAGCAGTACTTC
many TRBJ2-7 TRBV6-1 . CASSEARGPSPYEQYF TGTGCCAGCAGTGAAGCCCGAGGGCCCAGCCCCTACGAGCAGTACTTC
few TRBJ1-5 TRBV19 . CASSMVAVSNQPQHF TGTGCCAGTAGTATGGTGGCGGTGAGCAATCAGCCCCAGCATTTT
many TRBJ2-7 TRBV7-2 . CASSLAGLTYEQYF TGTGCCAGCAGCTTAGCGGGTCTTACCTACGAGCAGTACTTC
. TRBJ2-2 TRBV4-2 . CASSQDLGLPNTGELFF TGTGCCAGCAGCCAAGATCTGGGTCTCCCGAACACCGGGGAGCTGTTTTTT
many TRBJ1-1 TRBV19 . CASSMGPEAFF TGTGCCAGTAGTATGGGCCCTGAAGCTTTCTTT
many TRBJ2-7 TRBV20-1 . CSARSGGHYEQYF TGCAGTGCAAGATCAGGGGGGCATTACGAGCAGTACTTC
many TRBJ1-5 TRBV24-1 . CATSDPTRGDNQPQHF TGTGCCACCAGTGATCCGACAAGGGGCGATAATCAGCCCCAGCATTTT
many TRBJ2-7 TRBV20-1 . CSARKLELGEQYF TGCAGTGCTAGAAAACTAGAGCTAGGCGAGCAGTACTTC